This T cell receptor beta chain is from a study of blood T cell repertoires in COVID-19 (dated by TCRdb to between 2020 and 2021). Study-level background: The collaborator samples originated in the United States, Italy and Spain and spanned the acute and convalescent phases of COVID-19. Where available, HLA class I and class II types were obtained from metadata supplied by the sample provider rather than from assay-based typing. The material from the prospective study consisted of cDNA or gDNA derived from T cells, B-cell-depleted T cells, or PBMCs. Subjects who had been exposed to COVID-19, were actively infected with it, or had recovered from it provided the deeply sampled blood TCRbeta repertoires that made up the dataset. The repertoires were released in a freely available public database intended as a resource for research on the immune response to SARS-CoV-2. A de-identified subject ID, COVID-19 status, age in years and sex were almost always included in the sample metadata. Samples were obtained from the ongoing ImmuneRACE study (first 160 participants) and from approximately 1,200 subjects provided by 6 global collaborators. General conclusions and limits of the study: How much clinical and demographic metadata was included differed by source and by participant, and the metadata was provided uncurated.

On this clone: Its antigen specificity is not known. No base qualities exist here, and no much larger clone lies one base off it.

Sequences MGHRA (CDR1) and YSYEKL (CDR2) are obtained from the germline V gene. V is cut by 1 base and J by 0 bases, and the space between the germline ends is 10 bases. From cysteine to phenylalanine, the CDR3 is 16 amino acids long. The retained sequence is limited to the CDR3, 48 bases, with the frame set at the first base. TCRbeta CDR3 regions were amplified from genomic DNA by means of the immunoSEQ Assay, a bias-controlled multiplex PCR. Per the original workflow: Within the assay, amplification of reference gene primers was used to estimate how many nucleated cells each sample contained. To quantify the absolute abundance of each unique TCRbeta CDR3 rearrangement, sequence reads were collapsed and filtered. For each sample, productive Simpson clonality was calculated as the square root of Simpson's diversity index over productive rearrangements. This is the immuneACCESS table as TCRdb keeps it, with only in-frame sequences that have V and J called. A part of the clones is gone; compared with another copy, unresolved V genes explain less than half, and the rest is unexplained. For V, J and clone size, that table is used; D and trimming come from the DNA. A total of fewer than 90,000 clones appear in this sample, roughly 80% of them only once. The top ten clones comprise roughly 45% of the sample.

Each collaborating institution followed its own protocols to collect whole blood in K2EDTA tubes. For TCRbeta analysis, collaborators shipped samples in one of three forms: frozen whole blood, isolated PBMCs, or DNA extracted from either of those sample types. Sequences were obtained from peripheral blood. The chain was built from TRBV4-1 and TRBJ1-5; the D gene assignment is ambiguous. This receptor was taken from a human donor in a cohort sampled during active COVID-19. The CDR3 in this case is CASSQVPGNSNQPQHF. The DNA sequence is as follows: TGCGCCAGCAGCCAAGTTCCGGGGAATAGCAATCAGCCCCAGCATTTT.